What follows are 32 T cell receptor beta chains derived from one specimen sequenced in a study of T cells after yellow fever vaccination. TCRdb re-analysed the 5' RACE reads in MiXCR, keeping a single row per CDR3 protein. The sample shows fewer than 400,000 distinct CDR3 sequences, approximately 5.7% of them seen only once. The sample was PBMCs, taken 5 days after the yellow fever booster vaccination. The origin of the receptors is a young man who received the YFV17D yellow fever vaccine.

This clonotype was seen at least ten times. The chain joins TRBV12-3 or TRBV12-4 to TRBJ2-4; 7 positions agree with TRBD1. Trimming cost V 3 bases and J 5 bases; bases outside gene matches: 7. The CDR3 spans 15 residues. CDR3 DNA: TGTGCCAGCAGTTTGGCCCGGGACAGTGAAAACATTCAGTACTTC. Residues: CASSLARDSENIQYF.

This clonotype was seen repeatedly, ten times or more. The rearrangement joins TRBV12-3 or TRBV12-4 to TRBJ2-7; 10 bases match TRBD2. V was pared by 1 base and J by 0 bases, with 3 bases of the junction left unmatched. CDR3 length: 16 residues. CDR3 in DNA: TGTGCCAGCAGTTTAGGCGGGACTAGCGTCTCCTACGAGCAGTACTTC. Its translation: CASSLGGTSVSYEQYF.

The chain is built from TRBV12-5 and TRBJ2-2, with TRBD1 identical over 9 bases. Germline lookup yields CDR1 LGHNT and CDR2 FRNRAP. The CDR3 runs 18 residues. Trimming at V came to 1 base and at J to 2 bases, leaving 8 bases not matched to a gene. The CDR3 loop reads CASGLAPKDRGNTGELFF. CDR3 coding DNA: TGTGCTAGTGGTTTGGCCCCCAAGGACAGGGGAAACACCGGGGAGCTGTTTTTT.

The chain combines TRBV7-3 with TRBJ2-3; D gene uncertain. CDR3 length equals 12 residues. Germline CDR1 and CDR2: SGHTA and FQGTGA. Trimming cost V 8 bases and J 1 base, with 7 bases left between them. CDR3 residues: CASGPGTDTQYF. The DNA for the CDR3 is TGTGCCAGCGGACCCGGCACAGATACGCAGTATTTT.

This clonotype was seen many times. This CDR3 reads CASRRLAGDTGELFF. The CDR3 DNA sequence: TGTGCCAGCAGAAGACTAGCGGGGGACACCGGGGAGCTGTTTTTT. This chain uses TRBV6-2 or TRBV6-3 with TRBJ2-2, with 12 bases identical to TRBD2. The CDR3 consists of 15 residues. Per the germline V gene, CDR1 is MNHEY and CDR2 is SVGEGT. V shed 6 bases, J shed 3 bases, and the junction held 2 bases outside the gene matches.

V usage is TRBV20-1 and J usage is TRBJ2-7; tentatively, D is TRBD1 or TRBD2 (6 bases each). Germline V lookup: CDR1 DFQATT, CDR2 SNEGSKA (reference sequence). V dropped 2 bases and J dropped 2 bases, with 19 bases sitting between them. The CDR3 extends over 16 amino acids. CDR3 protein: CSARRRTGALAYEQYF. CDR3 bases: TGCAGTGCTAGAAGGCGCACGGGGGCGCTAGCCTACGAGCAGTACTTC.

The CDR3 nucleotides read TGTGCCAGCAGCTTAGAGATACTTTCCCCCTCCTACAATGAGCAGTTCTTC. Translating it yields CASSLEILSPSYNEQFF. The rearrangement links TRBV7-9 to TRBJ2-1, with unresolved D. Germline CDR1 is SEHNR and CDR2 is FQNEAQ (reference sequence). V was cut by 1 base and J by 0 bases, with 13 bases left in between. The CDR3 extends over 17 amino acids.

This clonotype showed up just a few times. The CDR3 region has the DNA TGTGCCACCAGTGACCCTACAGGGGGAAGTGGCAATGAGCAGTTCTTC. This translates into CATSDPTGGSGNEQFF. The chain links TRBV24-1 to TRBJ2-1; 8 positions match TRBD1. After removal of 4 bases from V and 6 bases from J, the junction contained 10 bases not matched to a gene. The CDR3 is made up of 16 amino acids. Germline lookup yields CDR1 KGHDR and CDR2 SFDVKD.

In this sample, this clonotype turned up many times. The gene calls are TRBV20-1 and TRBJ2-3; D call uncertain. V lost 0 bases and J 5 bases, leaving 6 bases between the germline ends. In germline, CDR1 is DFQATT, CDR2 SNEGSKA (reference sequence). This CDR3 has 12 amino acids. CDR3 coding DNA: TGCAGTGCTAGAGATCTAGGAGATACGCAGTATTTT. Residues: CSARDLGDTQYF.

This clonotype was seen only a few times. The rearrangement joins TRBV6-2 or TRBV6-3 to TRBJ2-6, with 11 bases aligning to TRBD1. Losses at the gene ends were 2 bases for V and 2 bases for J; bases not matched to a gene: 8. The CDR3 length is 19 residues. Germline V gene lookup returns CDR1 MNHEY and CDR2 SVGEGT. CDR3 DNA: TGTGCCAGCAGTTACCTACGGGACAGGGGGTTGGCTGGGGCCAACGTCCTGACTTTC. The encoded protein is CASSYLRDRGLAGANVLTF.

This clonotype was seen many times. This rearrangement joins TRBV11-2 to TRBJ2-5; no reliable D call. This CDR3 region has 13 residues. Germline CDR1 reads SGHAT; CDR2 reads FQNNGV. The ends were cut back, 3 bases at V and 3 bases at J, with 8 bases in the middle. CDR3 protein: CASSLRMEETQYF. CDR3 in DNA: TGTGCCAGCAGCTTGAGAATGGAAGAGACCCAGTACTTC. Complete variable domain (other parts from reference TRBV11-2 and TRBJ2-5): EAGVAQSPRYKIIEKRQSVAFWCNPISGHATLYWYQQILGQGPKLLIQFQNNGVVDDSQLPKDRFSAERLKGVDSTLKIQPAKLEDSAVYLCASSLRMEETQYFGPGTRLLVL.

The rearrangement joins TRBV20-1 to TRBJ2-7; 8 bases fit TRBD1. V shed 3 bases, J shed 5 bases, and the junction held 9 bases outside the gene matches. Germline loops: CDR1 DFQATT, CDR2 SNEGSKA (reference sequence). The CDR3 consists of 14 residues. This chain's CDR3 is CSASEAPQGDEQYF. The CDR3 nucleotides are TGCAGTGCTAGTGAGGCTCCACAGGGGGACGAGCAGTACTTC.

This clonotype was recorded a few times. The CDR3, as DNA: TGCAGCGTGGATACGACAGTCAACACTGAAGCTTTCTTT. The encoded protein is CSVDTTVNTEAFF. The chain recombines TRBV29-1 with TRBJ1-1; D might be TRBD1 (5 bases). V was trimmed by 6 bases and J by 2 bases, leaving 13 bases between them. Germline values: CDR1 SQVTM, CDR2 ANQGSEA. This CDR3 has 13 residues.

This clonotype was found many times. The CDR3 reads CSGGQGGYEQYF. CDR3 sequence (DNA): TGCAGCGGGGGACAGGGGGGCTACGAGCAGTACTTC. V is TRBV29-1 and J is TRBJ2-7, with TRBD1 matching 11 bases. CDR3 size: 12 residues. Per the germline V gene, CDR1 is SQVTM and CDR2 is ANQGSEA. Losses at the gene ends were 7 bases for V and 3 bases for J; bases not matched to a gene: 2.

In this sample, this clonotype turned up many times. The chain employs TRBV28 and TRBJ2-7; the D gene is possibly TRBD1 (6 bases). V was trimmed by 5 bases and J by 2 bases, leaving 19 bases between them. Germline V gene sequence: CDR1 MDHEN, CDR2 SYDVKM. CDR3 size: 16 residues. The CDR3 loop is CASSVPLTGLPYEQYF. DNA for the CDR3: TGTGCCAGCAGTGTCCCTCTCACAGGGCTTCCCTACGAGCAGTACTTC.

The sample holds many counts of this clonotype. V gene TRBV12-3 or TRBV12-4 combines with J gene TRBJ2-2; D is perhaps TRBD1 (6 bases). V lost 1 base, J lost 6 bases, and 9 bases lay in between. This CDR3 has 14 residues. CDR3 amino acids: CASSLVTGSGELFF. Here the CDR3 DNA reads TGTGCCAGCAGTTTAGTAACAGGGTCCGGGGAGCTGTTTTTT.

This clonotype showed up just a few times. V gene TRBV15 combines with J gene TRBJ2-1; D may be TRBD1 or TRBD2 (5 bases each). Germline V lookup: CDR1 LNHNV, CDR2 YYDKDF (reference sequence). The CDR3 is 12 residues long. Trimming left V 4 bases short and J 13 bases short, with 14 bases between. The CDR3 sequence is CATSTFPGPQFF. CDR3 coding DNA: TGTGCCACCAGCACCTTTCCGGGACCACAGTTCTTC.

This clonotype showed up just a few times. V gene TRBV10-3 combines with J gene TRBJ2-3, with 11 bases fitting TRBD2. CDR3 length: 16 residues. Germline V lookup: CDR1 ENHRY, CDR2 SYGVKD. The V segment lost 4 bases and the J segment 2 bases; nucleotides outside the gene matches: 5. The CDR3 DNA reads as TGTGCCATCAGTGGGCAACTAGCGGGAGACACAGATACGCAGTATTTT. This gives the protein CAISGQLAGDTDTQYF.

Regarding this clonotype: This sequence may be a read error, since a much larger clone differs from it by one base. This sequence joins TRBV7-9 and TRBJ2-1, with D possibly being TRBD2 (5 bases). From germline, CDR1 is SEHNR and CDR2 FQNEAQ (reference sequence). This CDR3 spans 14 amino acids. The CDR3 reads CAISPGNWYNEQFF. As DNA, the CDR3 is TGTGCCATCAGCCCGGGGAACTGGTACAATGAGCAGTTCTTC. Looking up the rest from reference TRBV7-9 and TRBJ2-1 gives the full variable domain: DTGVSQNPRHKITKRGQNVTFRCDPISEHNRLYWYRQTLGQGPEFLTYFQNEAQLEKSRLLSDRFSAERPKGSFSTLEIQRTEQGDSAMYLCAISPGNWYNEQFFGPGTRLTVL.

This clonotype has at least ten counts. The chain is built from TRBV5-1 and TRBJ1-1; 7 bases fit TRBD1. The length of the CDR3 is 21 residues. V dropped 2 bases and J dropped 4; count of bases not matched to a gene: 26. The germline gives CDR1 SGHRS, CDR2 YFSETQ. The CDR3, as DNA: TGCGCCAGCAGCTTTAACCCGGGACGGCAACAGGGGATCACAGGTGGCACTGAAGCTTTCTTT. Residues: CASSFNPGRQQGITGGTEAFF. Together with reference TRBV5-1 and TRBJ1-1, the CDR3 gives the full variable domain: KAGVTQTPRYLIKTRGQQVTLSCSPISGHRSVSWYQQTPGQGLQFLFEYFSETQRNKGNFPGRFSGRQFSNSRSEMNVSTLELGDSALYLCASSFNPGRQQGITGGTEAFFGQGTRLTVV.

This clonotype came up a few times. This rearrangement joins TRBV9 to TRBJ2-1, with 8 bases that match TRBD2. The junction had 9 bases not matched to a gene; V was cut back by 4 bases and J by 9 bases. Germline lookup yields CDR1 SGDLS and CDR2 YYNGEE. CDR3 length: 14 amino acids. CDR3 in DNA: TGTGCCAGCAGCAGCGGGAGCCGTGGTGGTGAGCAGTTCTTC. Translated, it gives CASSSGSRGGEQFF.

This clonotype showed up just a few times. The V and J genes are TRBV7-6 and TRBJ2-5, with TRBD2 identical over 12 bases. The CDR3 consists of 16 residues. From germline, CDR1 is SGHVS and CDR2 FNYEAQ. V shed 4 bases, J shed 0 bases, and the junction held 3 bases outside the gene matches. The CDR3 coding sequence is TGTGCCAGCAGCTCTGGACTAGCGGGGTACCAAGAGACCCAGTACTTC. Translation: CASSSGLAGYQETQYF.

This clonotype has a count of ten or more. This chain uses TRBV29-1 with TRBJ2-1, with D possibly TRBD2 on 5 matching bases. CDR3 length equals 14 residues. Germline V gene data show CDR1 as SQVTM and CDR2 as ANQGSEA. V lost 0 bases, J lost 7 bases, and 13 bases lay in between. CDR3 sequence reads: CSVEDRSGMNEQFF. The CDR3 DNA reads TGCAGCGTTGAAGATCGATCGGGGATGAATGAGCAGTTCTTC.

Only a few counts were recorded for this clonotype. The rearrangement links TRBV20-1 to TRBJ2-4, with unresolved D. Germline CDR1 and CDR2: DFQATT and SNEGSKA (reference sequence). This CDR3 region has 11 residues. Between the trimmed V and J ends, which lost 0 bases and 10 bases, there was a span of 7 bases. The CDR3 nucleotides read TGCAGTGCTAGAGAGACGGTTATTCAGTACTTC. It translates to CSARETVIQYF.

This clonotype was observed many times. V usage is TRBV7-6 and J usage is TRBJ2-7, with D tentatively TRBD1 or TRBD2 (5 bases each). V was shortened by 5 bases and J by 6 bases, with 14 bases between the two germline ends. Germline CDR1 reads SGHVS; CDR2 reads FNYEAQ. This CDR3 has 13 amino acids. CDR3 sequence reads: CASSLAGTLEQYF. In nucleotides, the CDR3 is TGTGCCAGCAGCCTGGCCGGGACCCTCGAGCAGTACTTC.

The chain has TRBV20-1 and TRBJ2-4; D unclear. Trimming shortened V by 5 bases and J by 0 bases, and 8 bases separated the two germline ends. The CDR3 length is 13 residues. CDR1 and CDR2 (germline): DFQATT, SNEGSKA (reference sequence). The CDR3 nucleotides are TGCAGTGCTGAAAACGTAGCCAAAAACATTCAGTACTTC. This gives the protein CSAENVAKNIQYF.

In this sample, this clonotype turned up many times. This sequence joins TRBV5-1 and TRBJ2-2; no definite D call. V lost 5 bases, J lost 3 bases, and 14 bases lay in between. The germline V gene encodes CDR1 SGHRS and CDR2 YFSETQ. CDR3 length: 15 amino acids. Here the CDR3 reads CASSDRGLDTGELFF. DNA of the CDR3: TGCGCCAGCAGTGATAGAGGTTTGGACACCGGGGAGCTGTTTTTT.

This clonotype was recorded at least ten times. The V and J genes are TRBV5-1 and TRBJ2-1; TRBD2 matches 8 bases. The CDR3 is 15 amino acids. V shed 4 bases and J 4 bases; nucleotides not matched to a gene: 7. CDR1 and CDR2 (germline): SGHRS, YFSETQ. CDR3 coding DNA: TGCGCCAGCAGCCCTGGACTAGCTACTTACAATGAGCAGTTCTTC. The encoded protein is CASSPGLATYNEQFF.

This clonotype appeared a few times. The genes are TRBV11-2 and TRBJ2-2; unclear D gene. Germline V gene lookup returns CDR1 SGHAT and CDR2 FQNNGV. The CDR3 extends over 13 amino acids. Between the trimmed V and J ends, which lost 5 bases and 7 bases, there was a span of 11 bases. The CDR3 region is CASSPTTNGELFF. For the CDR3, the DNA is TGTGCCAGCAGCCCGACAACCAACGGGGAGCTGTTTTTT.

The J gene is TRBJ2-2, the V gene TRBV5-1; D assignment may be TRBD1 or TRBD2 (6 bases each). V gave up 6 bases and J gave up 6 bases, with 15 bases separating them. Germline CDR1 reads SGHRS; CDR2 reads YFSETQ. The CDR3 has 14 residues. The CDR3: CASTPVGGPGELFF. In DNA form, the CDR3 reads TGCGCCAGCACCCCTGTTGGGGGGCCCGGGGAGCTGTTTTTT.

This clonotype was recorded many times. The V gene is TRBV6-5, the J gene TRBJ2-7; weak D call: TRBD1 (6 bases). V lost 0 bases and J 0 bases, leaving 9 bases between the germline ends. The length of the CDR3 is 15 residues. Germline CDR1 is MNHEY and CDR2 is SVGAGI. CDR3 residues: CASSYSQGSSYEQYF. The CDR3 coding sequence is TGTGCCAGCAGTTACTCGCAGGGGAGCTCCTACGAGCAGTACTTC.

The chain has TRBV6-5 and TRBJ2-3; 9 bases match TRBD2. The CDR3 spans 17 residues. Germline V gives CDR1 MNHEY, CDR2 SVGAGI. V was clipped by 3 bases and J by 2 bases; unmatched bases: 9. The CDR3 coding sequence is TGTGCCAGCAGTTATAGAGCGGGAGGAGGGTTCACAGATACGCAGTATTTT. It translates to CASSYRAGGGFTDTQYF.